These T cell receptor beta chains were read from a single sample in a study of T cells after yellow fever vaccination. A single record per CDR3 protein comes from TCRdb applying MiXCR to the 5' RACE reads. The data show 500,000 to 650,000 distinct CDR3 sequences, about 17% seen once. The sample here was PBMCs, taken about 5 days after the first yellow fever vaccination. The receptor source for this set is a man aged 18 to 30 who received the YFV17D yellow fever vaccine. CDR3s include the opening cysteine and the closing phenylalanine or tryptophan. The D gene is left open where the match is weak. Some rows have no size entry. The others give once, few or many, or a class for an expanded clone.

V gene	J gene	clone size	D gene	CDR3 DNA	CDR3 protein
TRBV2	TRBJ2-5	few	TRBD2	TGTGCCAGCAGTGCCCTAGGCGGGGGGCCTATGTACCAAGAGACCCAGTACTTC	CASSALGGGPMYQETQYF
TRBV5-1	TRBJ1-2	.	.	TGCGCCAGCACCCCAGGGTATAACTATGGCTACACCTTC	CASTPGYNYGYTF
TRBV7-2	TRBJ2-5	.	TRBD2	TGTGCCAGCAGCTTAGACGGGACTACCAGGGAGGCCCAGTACTTC	CASSLDGTTREAQYF
TRBV20-1	TRBJ2-5	.	.	TGCAGTGCTAGTCAAAGTGGGGTCGAGACCCAGTACTTC	CSASQSGVETQYF
TRBV20-1	TRBJ1-1	.	.	TGCAGTGCTCCTGGTAAGACTGAAGCTTTCTTT	CSAPGKTEAFF
TRBV6-1	TRBJ2-3	.	.	TGTGCCAGCAGCAAACAGGGTACGAGCACAGATACGCAGTATTTT	CASSKQGTSTDTQYF
TRBV5-1	TRBJ2-7	few	.	TGCGCCAGCAGCTTGGCCCCAGAGTCCGAGCAGTACTTC	CASSLAPESEQYF
TRBV4-1	TRBJ1-6	.	.	TGCGCCAGCAGCCAAGGGGGGACAAAGTATTCACCCCTCCACTTT	CASSQGGTKYSPLHF
TRBV20-1	TRBJ2-5	few	.	TGCAGTGCCCCTGGGGTGGGGGCAGAGACCCAGTACTTC	CSAPGVGAETQYF
TRBV19	TRBJ2-2	once	TRBD1	TGTGCCAGTACCCGAAACCAGGGGGTAGGCGGGGAGCTGTTTTTT	CASTRNQGVGGELFF
TRBV30	TRBJ1-1	few	.	TGTGCCTGGATCCCCCGGGAACTCCATGCTCTGAACACTGAAGCTTTCTTT	CAWIPRELHALNTEAFF
TRBV5-5	TRBJ2-5	few	.	TGTGCCAGCAGCTTCGACGCGTACCAAGAGACCCAGTACTTC	CASSFDAYQETQYF
TRBV7-8	TRBJ2-7	few	.	TGTGCCAGCAGCTTAGCTAACAGGCAACTTTACGAGCAGTACTTC	CASSLANRQLYEQYF
TRBV5-1	TRBJ1-2	few	.	TGCGCCAGCAGCAACCAGGGCGGCTATGGCTACACCTTC	CASSNQGGYGYTF
TRBV7-9	TRBJ2-7	.	.	TGTGCCACCCGTAATACTGGGTTTCACGAGCAGTACTTC	CATRNTGFHEQYF
TRBV15	TRBJ2-1	many	.	TGTGCCACCAGCAGGACGGACTACCACAATGAGCAGTTCTTC	CATSRTDYHNEQFF
TRBV12-3/TRBV12-4	TRBJ1-1	few	TRBD1	TGTGCCAGCAGCCGGAGGACAGGGCGAGCTTTCTTT	CASSRRTGRAFF
TRBV6-1	TRBJ2-6	.	.	TGTGCCAGCAGGGGGGGGCTCTCTGGGGCCAACGTCCTGACTTTC	CASRGGLSGANVLTF
TRBV27	TRBJ1-4	.	.	TGTGCCAGCAGTTCCCTAAGGGGAGCAACTAATGAAAAACTGTTTTTT	CASSSLRGATNEKLFF
TRBV4-3	TRBJ2-4	.	TRBD1	TGCGCCAGCAGCCAAGATGAGGGGGCGCGGGAAAACATTCAGTACTTC	CASSQDEGARENIQYF
TRBV7-9	TRBJ2-2	few	TRBD1	TGTGCCAGCACCCCTAGCTGGCAGGGGGCGTCCGGGGAGCTGTTTTTT	CASTPSWQGASGELFF
TRBV7-9	TRBJ2-5	few	TRBD2	TGTGCCAGCAGCTTAGCCGGACTAGAGTGGACCCAGTACTTC	CASSLAGLEWTQYF
TRBV12-3/TRBV12-4	TRBJ1-2	few	.	TGTGCCAGTCGATCTAAGCTTAACTATGGCTACACCTTC	CASRSKLNYGYTF
TRBV11-1	TRBJ1-1	.	TRBD1	TGTGCCAGCACCCGAATCAACCGGGACAGGGAGGCCATGAACACTGAAGCTTTCTTT	CASTRINRDREAMNTEAFF
TRBV20-1	TRBJ1-3	few	.	TGCAGTGCCCCCAGGCCAGATGGAAACACCATATATTTT	CSAPRPDGNTIYF
TRBV14	TRBJ2-3	few	.	TGTGCCAGCAGCCAAGGCGGCGTGTACACAGATACGCAGTATTTT	CASSQGGVYTDTQYF
TRBV20-1	TRBJ2-2	.	TRBD1	TGCAGTGCTAGAGGAGGACAGGGGGTACCGAACACCGGGGAGCTGTTTTTT	CSARGGQGVPNTGELFF
TRBV25-1	TRBJ2-1	many	.	TGTGCCAGCAGTGGAGAAACCTTTCAGCCCCCCGGCGAGCAGTTCTTC	CASSGETFQPPGEQFF
TRBV5-1	TRBJ2-1	few	TRBD2	TGCGCCAGCAGCGCGACCCTCCGCGGGGGGGATGATGAGCAGTTCTTC	CASSATLRGGDDEQFF
TRBV5-6	TRBJ2-1	few	TRBD1	TGTGCCAGCAGTCTGAGCGCCACAGGGGTGAGTGAGCAGTTCTTC	CASSLSATGVSEQFF
TRBV5-1	TRBJ2-3	few	.	TGCGCCAGCACCCGGGACACGCCGACAGATACGCAGTATTTT	CASTRDTPTDTQYF
TRBV29-1	TRBJ2-6	many	.	TGCAGCGTGGCTCTCTCTGGGGCCAACGTCCTGACTTTC	CSVALSGANVLTF
TRBV4-1	TRBJ1-2	many	.	TGCGCCAGCAGCCCGGGGGGGAACTATGGCTACACCTTC	CASSPGGNYGYTF
TRBV4-1	TRBJ2-2	.	.	TGCGCCAGCAGCCAAGGGGTAGGGGACACCGGGGAGCTGTTTTTT	CASSQGVGDTGELFF
TRBV25-1	TRBJ2-5	few	.	TGTGCCAGTCCTTCCGGGCTCCTAAAGGGGCATCCGTTGCAAGAGACCCAGTACTTC	CASPSGLLKGHPLQETQYF
TRBV6-2/TRBV6-3	TRBJ2-5	.	.	TGTGCCAGCGGCGGAGTGATCCAAGAGACCCAGTACTTC	CASGGVIQETQYF
TRBV5-1	TRBJ2-3	few	.	TGCGCCAGCAGCTCATTTACAGGAGTAGGGGATACGCAGTATTTT	CASSSFTGVGDTQYF
TRBV5-1	TRBJ2-5	many	TRBD2	TGCGCCAGCAGCCTCGTTAGCGGGGGGCCGGGGGTTGAGACCCAGTACTTC	CASSLVSGGPGVETQYF
TRBV19	TRBJ2-2	.	.	TGTGCCAGTAGCGCCGCCTTTGCTGGCGGGGAGCTGTTTTTT	CASSAAFAGGELFF
TRBV4-3	TRBJ2-2	.	TRBD1	TGCGCCAGCAGCCAAGAATTCGCACAGGGGGTTACCGGGGAGCTGTTTTTT	CASSQEFAQGVTGELFF
TRBV5-1	TRBJ2-1	.	TRBD2	TGCGCCAGCAGCGACCCGGGGGGGGGCCTCGATGAGCAGTTCTTC	CASSDPGGGLDEQFF
TRBV3-1	TRBJ2-2	.	.	TGTGCCAGCAGCCAATCTTGGGCGAACACCGGGGAGCTGTTTTTT	CASSQSWANTGELFF
TRBV4-3	TRBJ1-1	.	.	TGCGCCAGCAGCCAAGTTAACTGGGCCACTGAAGCTTTCTTT	CASSQVNWATEAFF
TRBV6-5	TRBJ1-1	.	.	TGTGCCAGCAGTTACCTAACGGGGCCCGGGACTGAAGCTTTCTTT	CASSYLTGPGTEAFF
TRBV21-1	TRBJ2-1	.	.	TGTGCCAGCAGCAAAGTGCCAGCGGGCCACCGAGATGAGCAGTTCTTC	CASSKVPAGHRDEQFF
TRBV6-2/TRBV6-3	TRBJ2-5	.	.	TGTGCCAGCAGGGACGGTCCTCCTCAAGAGACCCAGTACTTC	CASRDGPPQETQYF
TRBV4-3	TRBJ2-5	.	.	TGCGCCAGCAGCCAAGATAGCGTCGAGACCCAGTACTTC	CASSQDSVETQYF
TRBV28	TRBJ2-3	few	TRBD1	TGTGCCAGCAGTGATCCGGGACAGGGGGCAGATACGCAGTATTTT	CASSDPGQGADTQYF
TRBV25-1	TRBJ2-2	many	TRBD2	TGTGCCAGCAGTGTAGCGGGGGAGAACACCGGGGAGCTGTTTTTT	CASSVAGENTGELFF
TRBV6-4	TRBJ2-3	many	TRBD2	TGTGCCACTTCCAAGCGGGGGGGAACAGATACGCAGTATTTT	CATSKRGGTDTQYF